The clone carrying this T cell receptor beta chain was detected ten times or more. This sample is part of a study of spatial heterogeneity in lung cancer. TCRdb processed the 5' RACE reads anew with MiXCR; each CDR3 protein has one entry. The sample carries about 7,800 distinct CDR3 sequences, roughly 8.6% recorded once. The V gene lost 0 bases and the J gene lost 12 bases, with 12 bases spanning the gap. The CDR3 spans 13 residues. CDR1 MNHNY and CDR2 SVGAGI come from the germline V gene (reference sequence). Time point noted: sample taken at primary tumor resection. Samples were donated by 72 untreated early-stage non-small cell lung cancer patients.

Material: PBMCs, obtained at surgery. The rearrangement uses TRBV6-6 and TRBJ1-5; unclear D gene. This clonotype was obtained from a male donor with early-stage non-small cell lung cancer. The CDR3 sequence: CASSYSWAGSQHF. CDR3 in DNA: TGTGCCAGCAGTTACTCTTGGGCGGGAAGCCAGCATTTT.